The rows below give T cell receptor beta chains drawn from one sample of a study of blood T cell repertoires in COVID-19. Assay used: immunoSEQ multiplex PCR; TCRdb lists only in-frame clones, some missing. The data show hundreds of thousands of clones, around nine tenths seen once. Source material: PBMCs or T cells enriched from blood (not recorded which). The receptor set was obtained from a woman aged 40 to 50 who had recovered from COVID-19. The CDR3 runs from the conserved cysteine through the conserved F or W. The D gene is left open where the match is weak. Only part of the rows carry a size: once, few, many, or a class if the clone is expanded.

abundance	v_gene	j_gene	d_gene	CDR3nt	CDR3aa
.	TRBV4-2	TRBJ1-4	.	TGTGCCAGCAGCCCCCCAGAAAGTAATGAAAAACTGTTTTTT	CASSPPESNEKLFF
.	TRBV30	TRBJ2-1	TRBD2	TGTGCCTGGAGAGGACTAGCGGGAGGTCGCTCCTACAATGAGCAGTTCTTC	CAWRGLAGGRSYNEQFF
.	TRBV19	TRBJ1-2	.	TGTGCCAGTACCTTAACTGGGCCAGTTATTAAGACGTATGGCTACACCTTC	CASTLTGPVIKTYGYTF
.	TRBV12-2	TRBJ2-7	.	TGTGCAAGTCGCTTAGCTCCGACCGGACGCCTGGGCAGGGTAGGGTACGAGCAGTACTTC	CASRLAPTGRLGRVGYEQYF
.	TRBV4-1	TRBJ2-7	TRBD1	TGCGCCAGCAGCCAAGCCGGGACAGGGCTATACGAGCAGTACTTC	CASSQAGTGLYEQYF
.	TRBV21-1	TRBJ2-7	.	TGTGCCAGCAGCAAAGAATACGGGACAGCGATCGAGCAGTACTTC	CASSKEYGTAIEQYF
.	TRBV28	TRBJ2-7	TRBD2	TGTGCCAGCAGCTCCGCAACACAGCGGGAACCCTACGAGCAGTACTTC	CASSSATQREPYEQYF
.	TRBV7-2	TRBJ1-5	TRBD1	TGTGCCAGCAGCTTCCTCCCCGACAGGGAAAATCAGCCCCAGCATTTT	CASSFLPDRENQPQHF
.	TRBV7-3	TRBJ2-1	.	TGTGCCAGCAGCTCCCAGAGAGGAGCTTCCGAGCAGTTCTTC	CASSSQRGASEQFF
.	TRBV28	TRBJ1-5	.	TGTGCCAGCAGTTTAGTGCGGAGCAATCAGCCCCAGCATTTT	CASSLVRSNQPQHF
.	TRBV28	TRBJ2-7	.	TGTGCCAGCAGTTTAATCGGGTACGAGCAGTACTTC	CASSLIGYEQYF
.	TRBV11-2	TRBJ2-7	TRBD2	TGTGCCAGCAGCCCTACGGGTACTAGCGGGGCCTACGAGCAGTACTTC	CASSPTGTSGAYEQYF
.	TRBV19	TRBJ2-3	TRBD2	TGTGCCAGTAGTACGACTAGCGGGAGGGCGGTCAGCACAGATACGCAGTATTTT	CASSTTSGRAVSTDTQYF
.	TRBV6-5	TRBJ1-1	TRBD1	TGTGCCAGCACAAGGACAGGGGGCACGGGCACTGAAGCTTTCTTT	CASTRTGGTGTEAFF
many	TRBV28	TRBJ2-7	.	TGTGCCAGCAGTTTAATGGGGGCCCCTTCCTACGAGCAGTACTTC	CASSLMGAPSYEQYF
.	TRBV19	TRBJ2-1	TRBD2	TGTGCCAGTAGTACCCCTAGCGGGAGCTCCTACAATGAGCAGTTCTTC	CASSTPSGSSYNEQFF
.	TRBV3-1/TRBV3-2	TRBJ1-4	.	TGTGCCAGCAGCCAAGGGCAGGGGAACGAAAAACTGTTTTTT	CASSQGQGNEKLFF
.	TRBV15	TRBJ2-7	TRBD1	TGTGCCACCAGCAGAGAGCAGGGGGCCGAGCAGTACTTC	CATSREQGAEQYF
.	TRBV27	TRBJ2-7	TRBD2	TGTGCCAGCAGACCCTCGCGGGGGGGCTACGAGCAGTACTTC	CASRPSRGGYEQYF
once	TRBV6-5	TRBJ2-7	.	TGTGCCAGCACCCTTCGAGAATCCTCCTACGAGCAGTACTTC	CASTLRESSYEQYF
.	TRBV9	TRBJ2-2	.	TGTGCCAGCAGCGTAGATATCAGGGTGGGGATGCCGCTGTTTTTT	CASSVDIRVGMPLFF
.	TRBV9	TRBJ2-2	.	TGTGCCAGCAGCGTAGCTCCGAACACCGGGGAGCTGTTTTTT	CASSVAPNTGELFF
.	TRBV7-8	TRBJ2-7	.	TGTGCCAGCAGCCCAGTCAGGACCGGGAACGAGCAGTACTTC	CASSPVRTGNEQYF
once	TRBV28	TRBJ1-2	TRBD1	TGTGCCAGCACCACCGGGACAGGGGGCAAGGGCTACACCTTC	CASTTGTGGKGYTF
.	TRBV6-5	TRBJ2-7	TRBD1	TGTGCCAGCAGCCCCCGACAGGGTAGCGAGCAGTACTTC	CASSPRQGSEQYF
.	TRBV19	TRBJ2-3	TRBD2	TGTGCCAGTAGTCCTTATAGGGGACTAGCGGGAGCAGATACGCAGTATTTT	CASSPYRGLAGADTQYF
.	TRBV4-3	TRBJ1-1	.	TGCGCCAGCAGCCAAGAAACAGGCCTGAACACTGAAGCTTTCTTT	CASSQETGLNTEAFF
.	TRBV28	TRBJ2-7	TRBD2	TGTGCCAGCAGGACTCCTAGCGGGAGCTCCTACGAGCAGTACTTC	CASRTPSGSSYEQYF